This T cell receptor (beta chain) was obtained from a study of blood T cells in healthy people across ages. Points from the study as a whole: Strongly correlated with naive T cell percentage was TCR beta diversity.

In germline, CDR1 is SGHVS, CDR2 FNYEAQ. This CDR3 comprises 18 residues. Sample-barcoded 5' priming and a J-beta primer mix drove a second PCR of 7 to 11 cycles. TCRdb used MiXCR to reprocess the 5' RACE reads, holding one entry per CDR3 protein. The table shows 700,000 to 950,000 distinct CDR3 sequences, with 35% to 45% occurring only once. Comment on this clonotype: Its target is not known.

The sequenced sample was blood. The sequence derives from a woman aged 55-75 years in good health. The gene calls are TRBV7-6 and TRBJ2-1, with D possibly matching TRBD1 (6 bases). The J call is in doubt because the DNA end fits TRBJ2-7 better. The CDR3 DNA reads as TGTGCCAGCAGCCGGGGATTACAGGGCAACCCTACCTACAATGAGCAGTACTTC. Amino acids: CASSRGLQGNPTYNEQYF.